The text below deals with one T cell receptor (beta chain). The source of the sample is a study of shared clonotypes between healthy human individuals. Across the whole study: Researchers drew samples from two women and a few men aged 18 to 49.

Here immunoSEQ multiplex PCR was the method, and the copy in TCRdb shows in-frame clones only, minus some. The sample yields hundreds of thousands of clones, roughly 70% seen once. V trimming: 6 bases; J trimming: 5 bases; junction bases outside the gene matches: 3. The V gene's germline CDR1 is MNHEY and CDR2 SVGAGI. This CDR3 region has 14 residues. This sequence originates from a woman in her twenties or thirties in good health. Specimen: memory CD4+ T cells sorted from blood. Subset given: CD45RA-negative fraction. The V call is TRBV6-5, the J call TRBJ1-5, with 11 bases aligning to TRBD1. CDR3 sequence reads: CASSGQGADQPQHF. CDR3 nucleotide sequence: TGTGCCAGCAGCGGACAGGGGGCAGATCAGCCCCAGCATTTT.